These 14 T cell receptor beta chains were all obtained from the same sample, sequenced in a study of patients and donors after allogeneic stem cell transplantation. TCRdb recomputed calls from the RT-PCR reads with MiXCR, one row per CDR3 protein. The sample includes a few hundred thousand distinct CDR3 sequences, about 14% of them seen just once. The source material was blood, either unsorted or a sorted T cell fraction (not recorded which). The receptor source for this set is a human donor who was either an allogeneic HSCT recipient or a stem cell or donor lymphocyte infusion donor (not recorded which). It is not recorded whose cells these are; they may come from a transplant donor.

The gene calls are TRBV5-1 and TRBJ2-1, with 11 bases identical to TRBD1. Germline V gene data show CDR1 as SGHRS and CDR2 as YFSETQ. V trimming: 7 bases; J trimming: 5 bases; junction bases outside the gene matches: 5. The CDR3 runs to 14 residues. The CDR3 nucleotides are TGCGCCAGCGGACGGGACAGGGGGAACAATGAGCAGTTCTTC. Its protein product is CASGRDRGNNEQFF.

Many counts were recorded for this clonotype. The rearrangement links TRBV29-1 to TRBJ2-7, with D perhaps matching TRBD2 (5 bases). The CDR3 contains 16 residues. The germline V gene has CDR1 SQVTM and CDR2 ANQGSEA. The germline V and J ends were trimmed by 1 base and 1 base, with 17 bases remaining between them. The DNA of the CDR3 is TGCAGCGTTGAAGGGGTTACGGGGAGTGGATCCTACGAGCAGTACTTC. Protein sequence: CSVEGVTGSGSYEQYF.

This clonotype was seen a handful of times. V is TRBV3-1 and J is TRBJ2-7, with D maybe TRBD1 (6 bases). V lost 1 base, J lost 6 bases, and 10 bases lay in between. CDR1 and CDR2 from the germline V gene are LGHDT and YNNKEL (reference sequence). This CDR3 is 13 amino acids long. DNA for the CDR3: TGTGCCAGCAGCCAAGTCAGAGGGGGCGAGCAGTACTTC. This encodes CASSQVRGGEQYF.

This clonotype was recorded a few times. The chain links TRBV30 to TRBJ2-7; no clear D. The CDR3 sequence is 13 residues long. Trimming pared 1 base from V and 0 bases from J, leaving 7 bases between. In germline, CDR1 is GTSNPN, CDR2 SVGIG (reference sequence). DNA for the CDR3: TGTGCCTGGAGTGGGACCCCCTCCTACGAGCAGTACTTC. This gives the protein CAWSGTPSYEQYF.

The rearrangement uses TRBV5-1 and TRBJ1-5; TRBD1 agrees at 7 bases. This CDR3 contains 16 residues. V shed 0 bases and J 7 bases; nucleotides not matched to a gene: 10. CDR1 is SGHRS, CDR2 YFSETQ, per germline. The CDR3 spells CASSLGPGGLDQPQHF. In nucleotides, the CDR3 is TGCGCCAGCAGCTTGGGCCCAGGGGGTCTAGACCAGCCCCAGCATTTT.

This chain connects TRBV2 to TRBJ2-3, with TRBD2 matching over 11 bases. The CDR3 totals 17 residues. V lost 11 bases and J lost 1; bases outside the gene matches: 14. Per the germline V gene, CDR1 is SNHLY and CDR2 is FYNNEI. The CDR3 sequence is CADAPGTSGRGTDTQYF. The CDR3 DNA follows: TGTGCCGATGCTCCCGGGACTAGCGGCCGTGGCACAGATACGCAGTATTTT. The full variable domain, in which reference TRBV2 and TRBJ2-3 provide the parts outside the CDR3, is EPEVTQTPSHQVTQMGQEVILRCVPISNHLYFYWYRQILGQKVEFLVSFYNNEISEKSEIFDDQFSVERPDGSNFTLKIRSTKLEDSAMYFCADAPGTSGRGTDTQYFGPGTRLTVL.

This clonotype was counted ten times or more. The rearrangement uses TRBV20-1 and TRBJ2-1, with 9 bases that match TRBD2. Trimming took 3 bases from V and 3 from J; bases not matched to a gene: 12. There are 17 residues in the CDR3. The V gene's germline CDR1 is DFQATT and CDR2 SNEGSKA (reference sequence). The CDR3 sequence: CSARPRGGGGVYNEQFF. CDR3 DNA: TGCAGTGCTAGGCCCAGGGGTGGCGGGGGGGTCTACAATGAGCAGTTCTTC.

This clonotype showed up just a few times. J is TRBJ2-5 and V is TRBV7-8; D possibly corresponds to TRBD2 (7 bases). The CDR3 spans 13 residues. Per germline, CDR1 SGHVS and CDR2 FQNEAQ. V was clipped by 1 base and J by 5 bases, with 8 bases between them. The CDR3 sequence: CASSLEGGETQYF. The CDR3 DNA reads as TGTGCCAGCAGCTTAGAGGGGGGGGAGACCCAGTACTTC.

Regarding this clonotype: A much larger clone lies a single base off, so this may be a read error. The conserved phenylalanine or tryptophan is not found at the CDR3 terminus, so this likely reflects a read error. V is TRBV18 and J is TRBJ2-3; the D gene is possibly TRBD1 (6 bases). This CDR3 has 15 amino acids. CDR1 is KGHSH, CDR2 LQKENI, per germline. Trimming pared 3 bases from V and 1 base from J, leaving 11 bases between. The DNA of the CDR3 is TGTGCCAGCTCACCGACAGGTGAAGGCACAGATACGCAGTATATT. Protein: CASSPTGEGTDTQYI.

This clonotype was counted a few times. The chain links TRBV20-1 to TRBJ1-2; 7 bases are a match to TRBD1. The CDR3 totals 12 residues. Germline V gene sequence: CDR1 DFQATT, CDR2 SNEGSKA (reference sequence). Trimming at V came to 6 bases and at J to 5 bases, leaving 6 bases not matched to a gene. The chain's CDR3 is CSAQTGQYGYTF. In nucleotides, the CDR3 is TGCAGTGCGCAGACAGGGCAATATGGCTACACCTTC.

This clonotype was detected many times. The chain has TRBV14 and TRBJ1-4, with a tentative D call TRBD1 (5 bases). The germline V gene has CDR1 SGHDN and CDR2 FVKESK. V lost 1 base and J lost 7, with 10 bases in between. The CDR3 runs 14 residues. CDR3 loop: CASSQVGGGEKLFF. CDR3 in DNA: TGTGCCAGCAGCCAAGTCGGGGGAGGTGAAAAACTGTTTTTT.

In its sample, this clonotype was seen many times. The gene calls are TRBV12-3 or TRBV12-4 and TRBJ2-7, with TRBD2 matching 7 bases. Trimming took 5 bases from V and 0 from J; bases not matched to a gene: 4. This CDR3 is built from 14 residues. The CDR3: CASSPSGSSYEQYF. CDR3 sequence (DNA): TGTGCCAGCAGTCCTAGCGGTAGCTCCTACGAGCAGTACTTC.

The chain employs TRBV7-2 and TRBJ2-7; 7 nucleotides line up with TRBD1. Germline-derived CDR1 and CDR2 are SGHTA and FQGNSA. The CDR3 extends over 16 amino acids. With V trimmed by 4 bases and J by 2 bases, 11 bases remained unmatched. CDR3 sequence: CASSSTGKRSTYEQYF. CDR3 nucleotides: TGTGCCAGCAGCTCGACAGGGAAGCGCAGCACCTACGAGCAGTACTTC.

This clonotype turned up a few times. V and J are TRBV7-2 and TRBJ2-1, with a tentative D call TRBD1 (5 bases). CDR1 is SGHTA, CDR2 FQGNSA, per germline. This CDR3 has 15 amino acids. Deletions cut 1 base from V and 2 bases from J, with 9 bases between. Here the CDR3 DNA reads TGTGCCAGCAGCTTAGGGACAACAACCTACAATGAGCAGTTCTTC. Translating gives CASSLGTTTYNEQFF.